What follows are 7 T cell receptor beta chains derived from one specimen sequenced in a study of T cell responses to AZD1222 COVID-19 vaccine. Profiled with immunoSEQ multiplex PCR; TCRdb holds only in-frame clones, not every one. The data contain about 100,000 clones, 70% to 90% of them seen just once; the ten biggest clones take up 2.8%. The specimen was peripheral blood, collected on day 0 of AZD1222 vaccination. The receptors originated from an adult in good health.

V gene TRBV3-1 (or the pseudogene TRBV3-2) combines with J gene TRBJ1-1; 8 nucleotides line up with TRBD1. The junction had 3 bases not matched to a gene; V was cut back by 2 bases and J by 4 bases. The CDR3 is 14 residues long. The germline gives CDR1 LGHDT, CDR2 YNNKEL (reference sequence). This CDR3 reads CASSQSTGGTEAFF. The DNA for the CDR3 is TGTGCCAGCAGCCAATCCACAGGGGGCACTGAAGCTTTCTTT.

The chain carries TRBV7-3 and TRBJ1-2, with a weak D call TRBD1 (6 bases). The CDR3 consists of 17 residues. Germline V gene sequence: CDR1 SGHTA, CDR2 FQGTGA. Trimming pared 4 bases from V and 8 bases from J, leaving 26 bases between. The CDR3 sequence: CASSSRQVWVNMQGYTF. In DNA form, the CDR3 reads TGTGCCAGCAGCTCTAGACAGGTTTGGGTCAACATGCAAGGCTACACCTTC.

The rearrangement joins TRBV28 to TRBJ2-5; TRBD1 matches 9 bases. The germline V gene has CDR1 MDHEN and CDR2 SYDVKM. This CDR3 spans 12 amino acids. V trimming: 7 bases; J trimming: 9 bases; junction bases outside the gene matches: 6. The CDR3 DNA sequence: TGTGCCAGCACGGGACAGGGATGGGCCCAGTACTTC. Its protein product is CASTGQGWAQYF.

V and J are TRBV30 and TRBJ1-3; possible D gene TRBD1, 5 bases. Between the trimmed V and J ends, which lost 3 bases and 0 bases, there was a span of 12 bases. The CDR3 has 15 amino acids. The germline V gene encodes CDR1 GTSNPN and CDR2 SVGIG (reference sequence). The CDR3 region is CAWRRDRVSGNTIYF. Written as DNA, the CDR3 is TGTGCCTGGAGACGGGACCGGGTCTCTGGAAACACCATATATTTT.

The chain is built from TRBV2 and TRBJ1-6; 8 nucleotides line up with TRBD1. V shed 11 bases and J 9 bases; nucleotides not matched to a gene: 9. This CDR3 comprises 13 residues. The germline V gene has CDR1 SNHLY and CDR2 FYNNEI. CDR3 region: CACTDRERSPLHF. The DNA of the CDR3 is TGTGCCTGCACGGACAGGGAACGTTCACCCCTCCACTTT.

There are a few counts of this clone. J is TRBJ2-7 and V is TRBV5-6; 7 nucleotides line up with TRBD1. Trimming removed 4 bases from V and 2 bases from J; junction bases left unmatched: 15. Germline V gene lookup returns CDR1 SGHDT and CDR2 YYEEEE. This CDR3 contains 17 residues. The CDR3 region is CASSIAAARGSPYEQYF. The CDR3 nucleotides read TGTGCCAGCAGCATCGCCGCGGCCAGGGGGTCCCCCTACGAGCAGTACTTC.

This clone was counted between two and nine times. The chain couples TRBV30 to TRBJ1-3; D might be TRBD1 (5 bases). Germline CDR1 reads GTSNPN; CDR2 reads SVGIG (reference sequence). Trimming stripped 4 bases from V and 0 bases from J, with 13 bases between. CDR3 length: 15 amino acids. This CDR3 reads CAWITPGISGNTIYF. CDR3 nucleotides: TGTGCCTGGATCACCCCAGGGATCTCTGGAAACACCATATATTTT.